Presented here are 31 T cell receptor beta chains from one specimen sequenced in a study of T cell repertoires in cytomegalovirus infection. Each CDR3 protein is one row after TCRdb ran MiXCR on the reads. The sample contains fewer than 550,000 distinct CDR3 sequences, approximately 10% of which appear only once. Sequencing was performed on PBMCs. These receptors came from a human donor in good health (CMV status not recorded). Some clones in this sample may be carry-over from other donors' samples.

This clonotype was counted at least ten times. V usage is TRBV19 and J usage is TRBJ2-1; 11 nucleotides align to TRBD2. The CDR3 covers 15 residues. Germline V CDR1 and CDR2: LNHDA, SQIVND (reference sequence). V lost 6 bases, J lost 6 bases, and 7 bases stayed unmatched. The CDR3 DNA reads TGTGCCAGTAGCGAACTTAGCGGGAGGGCCAATGAGCAGTTCTTC. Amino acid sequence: CASSELSGRANEQFF.

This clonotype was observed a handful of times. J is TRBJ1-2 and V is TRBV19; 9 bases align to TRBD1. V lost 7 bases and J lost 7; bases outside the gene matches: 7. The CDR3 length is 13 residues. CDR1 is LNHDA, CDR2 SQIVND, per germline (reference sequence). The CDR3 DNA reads TGTGCCAGTAACAACAGGGGGCGATCTGGCTACACCTTC. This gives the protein CASNNRGRSGYTF.

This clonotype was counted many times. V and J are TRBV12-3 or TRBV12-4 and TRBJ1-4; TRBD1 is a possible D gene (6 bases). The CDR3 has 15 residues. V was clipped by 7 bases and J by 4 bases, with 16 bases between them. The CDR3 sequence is CASTADSFSNEKLFF. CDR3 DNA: TGTGCCAGCACCGCGGACAGTTTTAGTAATGAAAAACTGTTTTTT.

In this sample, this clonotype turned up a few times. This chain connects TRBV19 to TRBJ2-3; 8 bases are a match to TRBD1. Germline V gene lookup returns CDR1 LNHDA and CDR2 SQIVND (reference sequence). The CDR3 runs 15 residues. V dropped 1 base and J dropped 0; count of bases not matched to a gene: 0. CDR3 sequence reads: CASSIGTGSTDTQYF. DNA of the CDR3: TGTGCCAGTAGTATAGGGACAGGGAGCACAGATACGCAGTATTTT.

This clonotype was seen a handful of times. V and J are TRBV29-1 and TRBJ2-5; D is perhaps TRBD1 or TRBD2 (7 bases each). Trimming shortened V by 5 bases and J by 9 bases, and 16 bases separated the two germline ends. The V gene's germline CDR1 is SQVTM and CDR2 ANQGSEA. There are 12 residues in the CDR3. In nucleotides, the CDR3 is TGCAGCGTTTGGGGAGGGGGCGCGTCCCAGTACTTC. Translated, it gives CSVWGGGASQYF.

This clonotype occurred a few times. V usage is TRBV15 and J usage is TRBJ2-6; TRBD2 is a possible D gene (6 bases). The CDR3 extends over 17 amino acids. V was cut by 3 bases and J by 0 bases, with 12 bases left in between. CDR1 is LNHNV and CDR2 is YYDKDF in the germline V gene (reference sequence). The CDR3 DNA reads TGTGCCACCAGCAGCCTTCGCGGGACCTCTGGGGCCAACGTCCTGACTTTC. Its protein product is CATSSLRGTSGANVLTF.

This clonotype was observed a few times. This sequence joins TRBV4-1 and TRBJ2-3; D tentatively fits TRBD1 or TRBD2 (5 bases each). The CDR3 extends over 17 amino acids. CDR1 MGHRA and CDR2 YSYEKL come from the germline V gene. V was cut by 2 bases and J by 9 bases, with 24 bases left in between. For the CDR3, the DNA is TGCGCCAGCAGCCAACTGACGGGACCACCTCCGGTTGGGACGCAGTATTTT. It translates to CASSQLTGPPPVGTQYF.

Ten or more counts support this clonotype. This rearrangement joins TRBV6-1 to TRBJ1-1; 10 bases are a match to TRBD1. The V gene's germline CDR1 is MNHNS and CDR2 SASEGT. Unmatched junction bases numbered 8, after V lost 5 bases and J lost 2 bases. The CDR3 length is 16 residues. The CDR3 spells CASSRGTGVFNTEAFF. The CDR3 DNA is TGTGCCAGCAGTCGGGGGACAGGGGTTTTCAACACTGAAGCTTTCTTT.

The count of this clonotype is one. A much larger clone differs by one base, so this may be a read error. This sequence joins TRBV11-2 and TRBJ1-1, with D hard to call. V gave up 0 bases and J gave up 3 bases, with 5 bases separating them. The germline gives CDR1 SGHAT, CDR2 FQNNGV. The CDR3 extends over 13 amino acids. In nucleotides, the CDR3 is TGTGCCAGCAGCTTAGATGCCGACACTGAAGCTTTCTTT. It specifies CASSLDADTEAFF. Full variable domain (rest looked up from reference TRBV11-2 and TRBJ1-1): EAGVAQSPRYKIIEKRQSVAFWCNPISGHATLYWYQQILGQGPKLLIQFQNNGVVDDSQLPKDRFSAERLKGVDSTLKIQPAKLEDSAVYLCASSLDADTEAFFGQGTRLTVV.

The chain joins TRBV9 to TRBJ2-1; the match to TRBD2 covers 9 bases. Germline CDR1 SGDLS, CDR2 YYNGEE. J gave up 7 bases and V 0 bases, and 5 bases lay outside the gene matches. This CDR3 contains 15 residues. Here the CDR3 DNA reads TGTGCCAGCAGCGTAGATGGACTAGCGAGGAATGAGCAGTTCTTC. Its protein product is CASSVDGLARNEQFF.

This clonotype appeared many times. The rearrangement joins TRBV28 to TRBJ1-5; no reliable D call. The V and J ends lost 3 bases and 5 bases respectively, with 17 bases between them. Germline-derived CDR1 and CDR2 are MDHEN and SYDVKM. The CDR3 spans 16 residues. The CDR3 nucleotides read TGTGCCAGCAGTTTGAGGGTAGGAGGGTGGTATCAGCCCCAGCATTTT. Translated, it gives CASSLRVGGWYQPQHF.

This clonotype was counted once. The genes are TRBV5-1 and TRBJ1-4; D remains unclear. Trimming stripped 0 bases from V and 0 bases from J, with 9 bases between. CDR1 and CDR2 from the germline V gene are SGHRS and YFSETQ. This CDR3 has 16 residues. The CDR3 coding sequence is TGCGCCAGCAGCTTGGGAGGCACCTCAACTAATGAAAAACTGTTTTTT. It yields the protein CASSLGGTSTNEKLFF.

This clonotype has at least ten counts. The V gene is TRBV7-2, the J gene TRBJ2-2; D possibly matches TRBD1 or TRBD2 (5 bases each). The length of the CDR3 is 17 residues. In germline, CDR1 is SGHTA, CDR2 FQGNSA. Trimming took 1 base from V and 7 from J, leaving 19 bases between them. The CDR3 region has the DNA TGTGCCAGCAGCTTAGTTGGGACCCCCCGGGTTGGCGGGGAGCTGTTTTTT. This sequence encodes CASSLVGTPRVGGELFF.

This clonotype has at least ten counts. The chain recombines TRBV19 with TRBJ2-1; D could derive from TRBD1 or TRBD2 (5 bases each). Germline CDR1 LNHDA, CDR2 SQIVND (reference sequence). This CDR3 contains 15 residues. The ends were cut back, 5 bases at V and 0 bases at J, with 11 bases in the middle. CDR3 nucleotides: TGTGCCAGTAGTTGGTGGGGGAGCTCCTACAATGAGCAGTTCTTC. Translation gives CASSWWGSSYNEQFF.

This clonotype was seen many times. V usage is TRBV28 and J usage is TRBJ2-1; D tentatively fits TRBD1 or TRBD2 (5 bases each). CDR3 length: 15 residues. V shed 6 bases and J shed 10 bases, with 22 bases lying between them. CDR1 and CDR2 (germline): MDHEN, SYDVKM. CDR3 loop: CASSRTRGSSGEQFF. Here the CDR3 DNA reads TGTGCCAGCAGCCGTACCCGGGGCTCGAGTGGGGAGCAGTTCTTC.

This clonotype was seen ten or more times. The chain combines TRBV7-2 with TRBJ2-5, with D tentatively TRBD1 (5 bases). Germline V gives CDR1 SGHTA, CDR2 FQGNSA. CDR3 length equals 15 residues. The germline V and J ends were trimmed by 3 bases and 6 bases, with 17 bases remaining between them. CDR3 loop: CASSFVFRDIQTQYF. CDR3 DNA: TGTGCCAGCAGCTTCGTCTTCAGGGATATACAGACCCAGTACTTC.

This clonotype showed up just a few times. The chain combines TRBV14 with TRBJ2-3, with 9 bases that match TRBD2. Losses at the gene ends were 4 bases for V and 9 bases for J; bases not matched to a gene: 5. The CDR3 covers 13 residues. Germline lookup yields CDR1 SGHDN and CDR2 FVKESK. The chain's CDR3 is CASSRDSGGTQYF. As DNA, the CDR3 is TGTGCCAGCAGCCGGGACAGCGGGGGGACGCAGTATTTT. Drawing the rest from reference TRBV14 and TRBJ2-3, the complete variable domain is EAGVTQFPSHSVIEKGQTVTLRCDPISGHDNLYWYRRVMGKEIKFLLHFVKESKQDESGMPNNRFLAERTGGTYSTLKVQPAELEDSGVYFCASSRDSGGTQYFGPGTRLTVL.

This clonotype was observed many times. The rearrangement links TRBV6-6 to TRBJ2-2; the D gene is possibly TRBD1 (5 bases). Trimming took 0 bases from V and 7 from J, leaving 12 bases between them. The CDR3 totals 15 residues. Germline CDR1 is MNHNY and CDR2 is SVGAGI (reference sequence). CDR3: CASSYSLQGNGELFF. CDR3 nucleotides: TGTGCCAGCAGTTACTCGCTCCAGGGAAACGGGGAGCTGTTTTTT.

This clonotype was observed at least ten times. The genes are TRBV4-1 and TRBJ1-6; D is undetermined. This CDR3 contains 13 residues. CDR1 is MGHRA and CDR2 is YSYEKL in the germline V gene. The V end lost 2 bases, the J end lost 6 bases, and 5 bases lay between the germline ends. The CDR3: CASSQFPNSPLHF. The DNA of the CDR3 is TGCGCCAGCAGCCAATTCCCTAATTCACCCCTCCACTTT.

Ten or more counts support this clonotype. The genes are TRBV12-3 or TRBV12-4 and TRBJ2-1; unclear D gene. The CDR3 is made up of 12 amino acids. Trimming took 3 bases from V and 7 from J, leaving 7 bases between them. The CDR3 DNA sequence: TGTGCCAGCAGTTTCTCCCTTAATGAGCAGTTCTTC. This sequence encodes CASSFSLNEQFF.

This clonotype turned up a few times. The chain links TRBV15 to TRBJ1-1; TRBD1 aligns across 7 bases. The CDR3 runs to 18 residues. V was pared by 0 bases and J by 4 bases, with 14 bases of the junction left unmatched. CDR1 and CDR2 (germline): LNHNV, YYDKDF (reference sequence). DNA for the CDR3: TGTGCCACCAGCAGAGATGGGCTCCGACAGGGTGGATTCACTGAAGCTTTCTTT. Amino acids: CATSRDGLRQGGFTEAFF. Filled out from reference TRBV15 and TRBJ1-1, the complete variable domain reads DAMVIQNPRYQVTQFGKPVTLSCSQTLNHNVMYWYQQKSSQAPKLLFHYYDKDFNNEADTPDNFQSRRPNTSFCFLDIRSPGLGDTAMYLCATSRDGLRQGGFTEAFFGQGTRLTVV.

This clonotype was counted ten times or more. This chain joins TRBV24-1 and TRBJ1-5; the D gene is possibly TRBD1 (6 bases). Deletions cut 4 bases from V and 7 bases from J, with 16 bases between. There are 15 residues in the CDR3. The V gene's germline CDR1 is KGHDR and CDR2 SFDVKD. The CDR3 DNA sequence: TGTGCCACCAGTGACCCGAGCAAGGGGGAACAGCCCCAGCATTTT. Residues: CATSDPSKGEQPQHF.

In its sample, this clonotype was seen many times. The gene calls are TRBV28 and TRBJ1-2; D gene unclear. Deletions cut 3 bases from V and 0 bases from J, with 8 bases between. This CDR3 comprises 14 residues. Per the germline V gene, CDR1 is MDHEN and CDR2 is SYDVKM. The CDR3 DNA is TGTGCCAGCAGTTTCTCAGAGCCTAACTATGGCTACACCTTC. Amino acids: CASSFSEPNYGYTF.

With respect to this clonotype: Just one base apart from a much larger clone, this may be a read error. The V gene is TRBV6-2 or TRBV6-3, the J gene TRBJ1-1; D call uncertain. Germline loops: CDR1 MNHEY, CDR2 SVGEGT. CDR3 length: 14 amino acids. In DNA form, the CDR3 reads TGTGCCAGCGGCTCCCCAGGCTTGAACACTGAAGCTTACTTT. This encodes CASGSPGLNTEAYF.

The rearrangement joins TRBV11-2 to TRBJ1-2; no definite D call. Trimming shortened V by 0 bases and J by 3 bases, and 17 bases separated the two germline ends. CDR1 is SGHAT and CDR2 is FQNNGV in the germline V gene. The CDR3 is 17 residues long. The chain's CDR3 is CASSLDRASPPDYGYTF. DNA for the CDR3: TGTGCCAGCAGCTTAGATCGGGCGTCTCCGCCGGACTATGGCTACACCTTC.

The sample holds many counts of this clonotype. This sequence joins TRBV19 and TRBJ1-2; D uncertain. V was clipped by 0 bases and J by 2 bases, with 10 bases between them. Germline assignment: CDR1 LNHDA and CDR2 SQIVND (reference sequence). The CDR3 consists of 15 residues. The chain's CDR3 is CASSIDGKPNYGYTF. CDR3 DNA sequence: TGTGCCAGTAGTATAGATGGTAAACCGAACTATGGCTACACCTTC.

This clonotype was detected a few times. The CDR3 DNA sequence: TGCGCCAGCAGCTTTGGTGCGACAGCCTACACAGATACGCAGTATTTT. This encodes CASSFGATAYTDTQYF. The chain employs TRBV5-1 and TRBJ2-3, with D perhaps matching TRBD1 (5 bases). The CDR3 covers 16 residues. The V gene's germline CDR1 is SGHRS and CDR2 YFSETQ. The V end was cut by 2 bases, the J end by 2 bases, with 15 bases between.

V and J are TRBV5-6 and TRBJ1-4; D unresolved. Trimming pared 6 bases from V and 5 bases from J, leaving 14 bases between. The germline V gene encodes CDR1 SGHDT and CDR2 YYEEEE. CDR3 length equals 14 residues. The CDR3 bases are TGTGCCAGCACCAAAATGCCGCTCAATGAAAAACTGTTTTTT. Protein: CASTKMPLNEKLFF.

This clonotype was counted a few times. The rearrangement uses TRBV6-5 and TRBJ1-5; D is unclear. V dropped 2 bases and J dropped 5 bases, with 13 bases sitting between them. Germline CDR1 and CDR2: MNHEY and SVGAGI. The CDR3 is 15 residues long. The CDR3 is CASSYVYGPDQPQHF. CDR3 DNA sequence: TGTGCCAGCAGTTACGTCTACGGGCCCGATCAGCCCCAGCATTTT.

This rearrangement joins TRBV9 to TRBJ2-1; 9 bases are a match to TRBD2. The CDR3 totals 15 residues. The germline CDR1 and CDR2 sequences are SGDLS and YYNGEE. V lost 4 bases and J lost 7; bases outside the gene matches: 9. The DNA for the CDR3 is TGTGCCAGCAGCTCCCGACTAGCGGAGAGGAATGAGCAGTTCTTC. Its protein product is CASSSRLAERNEQFF.

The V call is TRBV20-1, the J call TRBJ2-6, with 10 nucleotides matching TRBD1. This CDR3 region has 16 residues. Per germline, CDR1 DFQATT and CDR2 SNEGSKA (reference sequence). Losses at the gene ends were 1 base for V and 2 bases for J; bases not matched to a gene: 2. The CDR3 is CSARGQGAAGANVLTF. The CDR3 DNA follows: TGCAGTGCTAGAGGACAGGGGGCAGCTGGGGCCAACGTCCTGACTTTC.